The rows below give T cell receptor beta chains drawn from one sample of a study of T cell repertoires in cytomegalovirus infection. Which antigens these TCRs recognize remains unknown. TCRdb processed the reads anew with MiXCR; each CDR3 protein has one entry. The data contain about 900,000 distinct CDR3 sequences, roughly 31% of them seen just once; the ten biggest clones take up more than 12%. Sample: cultured CD8+ T cells from PBMCs, taken from culture after CMV antigen stimulation. These receptors all come from a human donor in good health (CMV status not recorded). Some clones in this sample may be carry-over from other donors' samples. Both conserved end residues are part of each CDR3. Each record gives: CDR3 DNA, CDR3 protein, CDR3 length, J gene, D gene, clone size, V gene. A D gene is named only where the DNA matches it firmly. Size is omitted from some rows. Given values are once, few, many or a class for expanded clones.

cdr3_nt: TGTGCCAGCAGTCAACCCGAAGCCCGGGGGCTGCTTAGGGTGAGCAATCAGCCCCAGCATTTT
cdr3_aa: CASSQPEARGLLRVSNQPQHF
cdr3_length: 21
j_call: TRBJ1-5
d_call: .
clone_size: .
v_call: TRBV27

cdr3_nt: TGTGCCAGCAGCCTAGCTACAGGGAGCCATGAGCAGTTCTTC
cdr3_aa: CASSLATGSHEQFF
cdr3_length: 14
j_call: TRBJ2-1
d_call: .
clone_size: .
v_call: TRBV7-9

cdr3_nt: TGTGCCAGCAGCGAAATTGAGTGGATGAACACTGAAGCTTTCTTT
cdr3_aa: CASSEIEWMNTEAFF
cdr3_length: 15
j_call: TRBJ1-1
d_call: .
clone_size: few
v_call: TRBV7-2

cdr3_nt: TGTGCCAGCAAACGATCAAGGGGCACTGAAGCTTTCTTT
cdr3_aa: CASKRSRGTEAFF
cdr3_length: 13
j_call: TRBJ1-1
d_call: .
clone_size: .
v_call: TRBV7-6

cdr3_nt: TGTGCCAGCAGCTTGCAGGGGGGAGGGGATGAGCAGTTCTTC
cdr3_aa: CASSLQGGGDEQFF
cdr3_length: 14
j_call: TRBJ2-1
d_call: .
clone_size: few
v_call: TRBV5-4

cdr3_nt: TGCGCCAGCAGCCCAGCAACGATTAGCGATCAGCCCCAGCATTTT
cdr3_aa: CASSPATISDQPQHF
cdr3_length: 15
j_call: TRBJ1-5
d_call: .
clone_size: .
v_call: TRBV4-1

cdr3_nt: TGTGCCAGTAGTATACTTCCCGACAATGAGCAGTTCTTC
cdr3_aa: CASSILPDNEQFF
cdr3_length: 13
j_call: TRBJ2-1
d_call: .
clone_size: .
v_call: TRBV19

cdr3_nt: TGTGCCAGCAGCTTAGGGGGGGGTCAGGGGGGAGGGACAGATACGCAGTATTTT
cdr3_aa: CASSLGGGQGGGTDTQYF
cdr3_length: 18
j_call: TRBJ2-3
d_call: .
clone_size: few
v_call: TRBV11-2

cdr3_nt: TGTGCCAGCAGCGACTGGGGGATGAACACTGAAGCTTTCTTT
cdr3_aa: CASSDWGMNTEAFF
cdr3_length: 14
j_call: TRBJ1-1
d_call: .
clone_size: .
v_call: TRBV7-6

cdr3_nt: TGTGCCAGTGATCTTTTCACAGGTCATAACACTGAAGCTTTCTTT
cdr3_aa: CASDLFTGHNTEAFF
cdr3_length: 15
j_call: TRBJ1-1
d_call: .
clone_size: few
v_call: TRBV6-1